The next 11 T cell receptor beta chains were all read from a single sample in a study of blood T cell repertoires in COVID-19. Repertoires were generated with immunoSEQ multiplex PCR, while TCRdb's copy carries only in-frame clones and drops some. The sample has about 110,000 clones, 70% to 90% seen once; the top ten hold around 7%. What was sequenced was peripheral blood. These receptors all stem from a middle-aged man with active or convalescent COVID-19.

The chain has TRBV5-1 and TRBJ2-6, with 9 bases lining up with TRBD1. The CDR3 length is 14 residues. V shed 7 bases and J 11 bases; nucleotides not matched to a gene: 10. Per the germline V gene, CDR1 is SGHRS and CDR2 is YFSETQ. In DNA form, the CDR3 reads TGCGCCAGCGCCTCCGGGACAGGGATCGACGTCCTGACTTTC. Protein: CASASGTGIDVLTF.

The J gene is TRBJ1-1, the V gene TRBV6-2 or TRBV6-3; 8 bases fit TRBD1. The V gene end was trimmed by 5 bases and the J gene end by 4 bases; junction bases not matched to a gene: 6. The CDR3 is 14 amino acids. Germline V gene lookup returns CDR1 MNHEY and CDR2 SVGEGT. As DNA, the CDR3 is TGTGCCAGCAGTACAAGACAGGGGAGCACTGAAGCTTTCTTT. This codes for CASSTRQGSTEAFF.

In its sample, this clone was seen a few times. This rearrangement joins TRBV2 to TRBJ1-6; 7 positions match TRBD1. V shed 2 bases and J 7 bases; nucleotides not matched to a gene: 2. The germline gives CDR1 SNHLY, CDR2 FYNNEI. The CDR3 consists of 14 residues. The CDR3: CASSESGGNSPLHF. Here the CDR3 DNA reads TGTGCCAGCAGTGAATCAGGGGGGAATTCACCCCTCCACTTT.

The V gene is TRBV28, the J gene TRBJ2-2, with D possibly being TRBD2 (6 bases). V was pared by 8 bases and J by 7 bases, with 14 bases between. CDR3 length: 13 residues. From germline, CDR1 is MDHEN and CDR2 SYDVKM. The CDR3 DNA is TGTGCCAGCCGGGACTCCTCAGGCGGGGAGCTGTTTTTT. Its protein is CASRDSSGGELFF.

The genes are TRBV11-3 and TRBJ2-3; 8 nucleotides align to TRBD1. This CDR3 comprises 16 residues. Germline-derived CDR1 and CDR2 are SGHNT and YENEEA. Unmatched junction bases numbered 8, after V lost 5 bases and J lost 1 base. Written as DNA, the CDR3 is TGTGCCAGCAGCAACTGGACAGGGTGGGGCACAGATACGCAGTATTTT. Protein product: CASSNWTGWGTDTQYF.

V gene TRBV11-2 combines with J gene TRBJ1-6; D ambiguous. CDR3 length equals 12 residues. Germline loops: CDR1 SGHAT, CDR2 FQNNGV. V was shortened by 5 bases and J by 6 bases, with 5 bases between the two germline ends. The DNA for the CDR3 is TGTGCCAGCAGCCCCATTAATTCACCCCTCCACTTT. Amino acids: CASSPINSPLHF.

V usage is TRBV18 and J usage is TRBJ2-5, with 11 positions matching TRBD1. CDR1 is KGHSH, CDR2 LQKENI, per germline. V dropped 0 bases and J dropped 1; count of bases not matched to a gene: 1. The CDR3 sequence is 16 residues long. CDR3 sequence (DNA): TGTGCCAGCTCACCACCGGGACAGGGGGGCCAAGAGACCCAGTACTTC. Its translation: CASSPPGQGGQETQYF. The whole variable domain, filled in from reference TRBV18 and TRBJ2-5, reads NAGVMQNPRHLVRRRGQEARLRCSPMKGHSHVYWYRQLPEEGLKFMVYLQKENIIDESGMPKERFSAEFPKEGPSILRIQQVVRGDSAAYFCASSPPGQGGQETQYFGPGTRLLVL.

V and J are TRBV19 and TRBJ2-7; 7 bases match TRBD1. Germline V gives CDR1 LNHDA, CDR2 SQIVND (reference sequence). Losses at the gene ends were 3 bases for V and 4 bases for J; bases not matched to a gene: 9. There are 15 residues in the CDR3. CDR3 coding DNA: TGTGCCAGTAGTATTTACGAGACAGGGATATACGAGCAGTACTTC. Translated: CASSIYETGIYEQYF.

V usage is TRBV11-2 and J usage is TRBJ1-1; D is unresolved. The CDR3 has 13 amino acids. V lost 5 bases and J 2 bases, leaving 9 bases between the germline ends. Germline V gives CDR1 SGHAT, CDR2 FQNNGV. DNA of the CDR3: TGTGCCAGCAGCCCCCGACTCAACACTGAAGCTTTCTTT. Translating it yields CASSPRLNTEAFF.

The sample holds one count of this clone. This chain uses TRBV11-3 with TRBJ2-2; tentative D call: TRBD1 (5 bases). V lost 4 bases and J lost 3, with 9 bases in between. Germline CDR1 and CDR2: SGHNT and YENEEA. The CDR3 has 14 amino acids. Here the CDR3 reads CASSSTGHTGELFF. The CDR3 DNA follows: TGTGCCAGCAGCTCAACAGGTCACACCGGGGAGCTGTTTTTT.

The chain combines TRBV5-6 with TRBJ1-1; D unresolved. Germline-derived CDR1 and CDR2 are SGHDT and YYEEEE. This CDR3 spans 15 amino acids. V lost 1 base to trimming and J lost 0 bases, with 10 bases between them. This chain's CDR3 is CASSLSGKMNTEAFF. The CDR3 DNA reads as TGTGCCAGCAGCTTGTCTGGCAAGATGAACACTGAAGCTTTCTTT.